This TCR beta chain was documented in a study of OX40 agonist ivuxolimab in advanced cancers. Study as a whole: Mean age around 60 years, range about 20 to 85; 82.7% male. There were three patients with partial responses, one having hepatocellular carcinoma and two cutaneous melanoma.

Sequenced by immunoSEQ multiplex PCR; TCRdb stores in-frame clones only, minus some. The table shows 65,000 to 85,000 clones, with approximately 92% occurring only once. As to this clone: Its antigen is unknown.

Study-wide points: With doses of 0.1 to 3.0 mg/kg, CD4+ and CD8+ blood T cells had undergone clonal expansion by week 6.

The CDR3 has 16 residues. Per the germline V gene, CDR1 is MNHNY and CDR2 is SVGAGI (reference sequence). The germline V and J ends were trimmed by 2 bases and 3 bases, with 13 bases remaining between them. The V and J genes are TRBV6-6 and TRBJ1-4, with D tentatively TRBD1 (6 bases). Source: CD4+ or CD8+ T cells sorted from blood, taken in a trial of the OX40 agonist ivuxolimab. The receptor was isolated from an adult with an advanced solid tumor such as melanoma, head and neck, liver or kidney cancer. The chain's CDR3 is CASSYRQEGPNEKLFF. The CDR3 DNA sequence: TGTGCCAGCAGTTACAGACAGGAGGGACCTAATGAAAAACTGTTTTTT.